This T cell receptor (beta chain) was found in a study of T cell responses to AZD1222 COVID-19 vaccine. Only in-frame clones appear in the TCRdb table, and some are missing; sequencing was by immunoSEQ multiplex PCR. The table has some 120,000 clones, less than 90% seen once; the top ten hold around 30%. CDR1 and CDR2 from the germline V gene are SGHRS and YFSETQ. V was pared by 3 bases and J by 0 bases, with 9 bases between. This CDR3 contains 14 residues. Specimen: peripheral blood, collected on day 0 of AZD1222 vaccination. This TCR was sampled from an adult in good health. This chain uses TRBV5-1 with TRBJ1-1; D is unclear. CDR3 sequence: CASSSSALNTEAFF. The CDR3 nucleotides read TGCGCCAGCAGCTCATCGGCACTGAACACTGAAGCTTTCTTT.